A single sample is the source of the 30 T cell receptor beta chains below, sequenced in a study of Graves' ophthalmopathy and Graves' hyperthyroidism. The study amplified TCR beta CDR3 regions using RNA transcripts. Investigators did first-round RT-PCR with HTBI primers, then second-round multiplex PCR. Using its own MiXCR run on the multiplex PCR reads, TCRdb lists one record per CDR3 protein. Of about 620,000 distinct CDR3 sequences in the sample, over 20% were seen once. The sample taken for sequencing was peripheral blood. Receptors originate from a woman aged 18-30 years with stable Graves' hyperthyroidism. Some clones in this sample may be carry-over from other donors' samples.

This clonotype occurred many times. In DNA, the CDR3 is TGTGCCATCAGTCAGAGGGACGGGAACTATGGCTACACCTTC. Protein sequence: CAISQRDGNYGYTF. The chain uses TRBV10-3 and TRBJ1-2; tentatively, D is TRBD1 (5 bases). Germline-derived CDR1 and CDR2 are ENHRY and SYGVKD. CDR3 length: 14 residues. V lost 5 bases and J lost 2, with 12 bases in between.

The V gene is TRBV7-6, the J gene TRBJ1-6, with a weak D call TRBD1 (5 bases). The germline V gene has CDR1 SGHVS and CDR2 FNYEAQ. V gave up 2 bases and J gave up 7 bases, with 9 bases separating them. The CDR3 extends over 14 amino acids. The CDR3 DNA sequence: TGTGCCAGCAGCTTAAGGGGTGAGAATTCACCCCTCCACTTT. This sequence encodes CASSLRGENSPLHF.

In this sample, this clonotype turned up a few times. The V gene is TRBV12-3 or TRBV12-4, the J gene TRBJ1-2, with D perhaps matching TRBD1 (6 bases). Trimming took off 6 bases at V and 0 bases at J, with 14 bases between the two ends. The CDR3 spans 15 residues. The DNA of the CDR3 is TGTGCCAGCAGCCCTGGGGGCAGCACTAACTATGGCTACACCTTC. Translating gives CASSPGGSTNYGYTF.

This clonotype was seen ten or more times. The genes are TRBV10-3 and TRBJ2-5; D possibly uses TRBD1 or TRBD2 (5 bases each). This CDR3 region has 16 residues. V was shortened by 0 bases and J by 5 bases, with 16 bases between the two germline ends. Germline CDR1 ENHRY, CDR2 SYGVKD. The CDR3 DNA reads TGTGCCATCAGTGAGTCTGGGGCGACGGGGAGTGAGACCCAGTACTTC. Translating it yields CAISESGATGSETQYF.

J is TRBJ2-5 and V is TRBV2; D is possibly TRBD1 (5 bases). Trimming pared 6 bases from V and 9 bases from J, leaving 20 bases between. Germline-derived CDR1 and CDR2 are SNHLY and FYNNEI. This CDR3 contains 14 residues. The CDR3 DNA follows: TGTGCCAGCAGCCTCCCGACTGCACAAGGGGCCCAGTACTTC. As protein: CASSLPTAQGAQYF.

This clonotype occurred many times. J is TRBJ1-3 and V is TRBV29-1; D gene uncertain. CDR1 and CDR2 (germline): SQVTM, ANQGSEA. V was clipped by 4 bases and J by 0 bases, with 7 bases between them. There are 13 residues in the CDR3. The CDR3 spells CSVVSDSGNTIYF. For the CDR3, the DNA is TGCAGCGTTGTATCAGACTCTGGAAACACCATATATTTT.

This clonotype showed up many times. The J gene is TRBJ2-7, the V gene TRBV30, with D uncertain. The germline gives CDR1 GTSNPN, CDR2 SVGIG (reference sequence). The V end lost 2 bases, the J end lost 3 bases, and 8 bases lay between the germline ends. This CDR3 comprises 12 residues. CDR3: CAWSPTDYEQYF. CDR3 in DNA: TGTGCCTGGAGTCCTACAGACTACGAGCAGTACTTC. Full variable domain (missing parts from reference TRBV30 and TRBJ2-7): SQTIHQWPATLVQPVGSPLSLECTVEGTSNPNLYWYRQAAGRGLQLLFYSVGIGQISSEVPQNLSASRPQDRQFILSSKKLLLSDSGFYLCAWSPTDYEQYFGPGTRLTVT.

CDR3 coding DNA: TGTGCCAGCTCACCATCTATGGGGGGAACTGAAGCTTTCTTT. It is translated as CASSPSMGGTEAFF. This chain joins TRBV18 and TRBJ1-1; possible D gene TRBD1, 5 bases. The CDR3 is 14 amino acids. CDR1 and CDR2 from the germline V gene are KGHSH and LQKENI. Trimming left V 2 bases short and J 5 bases short, with 12 bases between.

Many counts were recorded for this clonotype. The rearrangement joins TRBV2 to TRBJ1-1; D unresolved. The CDR3 length is 12 residues. Germline lookup yields CDR1 SNHLY and CDR2 FYNNEI. Trimming took off 3 bases at V and 5 bases at J, with 7 bases between the two ends. The CDR3 sequence is CASSEDWTEAFF. CDR3 nucleotide sequence: TGTGCCAGCAGTGAGGACTGGACTGAAGCTTTCTTT.

This clonotype was picked up many times. The chain recombines TRBV11-2 with TRBJ2-2, with D perhaps matching TRBD2 (5 bases). The CDR3 is 17 residues long. V was trimmed by 1 base and J by 6 bases, leaving 18 bases between them. Per the germline V gene, CDR1 is SGHAT and CDR2 is FQNNGV. This CDR3 reads CASSLVGGLGTAGELFF. The CDR3 DNA reads as TGTGCCAGCAGCTTAGTTGGCGGGCTAGGCACGGCCGGGGAGCTGTTTTTT.

The chain links TRBV5-6 to TRBJ1-2; D is ambiguous. Germline V gene data show CDR1 as SGHDT and CDR2 as YYEEEE. The CDR3 contains 11 residues. Trimming removed 6 bases from V and 7 bases from J, with 10 bases in between. DNA for the CDR3: TGTGCCAGCACCAAGGGATTTGGCTACACCTTC. Amino acid sequence: CASTKGFGYTF.

This clonotype came up many times. V and J are TRBV6-5 and TRBJ1-1, with D possibly matching TRBD1 (5 bases). This CDR3 is built from 14 residues. Trimming pared 2 bases from V and 1 base from J, leaving 8 bases between. CDR1 MNHEY and CDR2 SVGAGI come from the germline V gene. CDR3 in DNA: TGTGCCAGCAGTTACCAAAGGGGGAACACTGAAGCTTTCTTT. As protein: CASSYQRGNTEAFF.

This clonotype was counted many times. The chain joins TRBV5-1 to TRBJ2-7, with a weak D call TRBD2 (6 bases). This CDR3 is 15 amino acids long. Germline assignment: CDR1 SGHRS and CDR2 YFSETQ. The V and J ends lost 1 base and 0 bases respectively, with 11 bases between them. CDR3 coding DNA: TGCGCCAGCAGCTTGTCAGGGACTCACTCCTACGAGCAGTACTTC. Amino acids: CASSLSGTHSYEQYF.

CDR3 loop: CASSSLDGNYGYTF. The CDR3 coding sequence is TGTGCCAGCAGTTCCCTTGACGGAAACTATGGCTACACCTTC. The V and J genes are TRBV28 and TRBJ1-2; D gene uncertain. Between the trimmed V and J ends, which lost 4 bases and 2 bases, there was a span of 11 bases. This CDR3 has 14 residues. Germline CDR1 is MDHEN and CDR2 is SYDVKM.

Details on this clonotype: Given a much more abundant clone one base away, this may be a read error. The genes are TRBV20-1 and TRBJ1-1; D remains ambiguous. CDR3 length equals 12 residues. From germline, CDR1 is DFQATT and CDR2 SNEGSKA (reference sequence). The CDR3 DNA follows: TGCAGTGCTAGTGTGGGGAACTCTGAAGCTTTCTTT. Translated: CSASVGNSEAFF.

This clonotype was seen only a few times. The chain carries TRBV5-1 and TRBJ1-5, with D unclear. CDR3 length: 15 amino acids. CDR1 and CDR2 from the germline V gene are SGHRS and YFSETQ. Trimming left V 6 bases short and J 1 base short, with 14 bases between. CDR3 bases: TGCGCCAGCAACTGGGTGGAGGACAGCAATCAGCCCCAGCATTTT. Translated, it gives CASNWVEDSNQPQHF.

The chain carries TRBV12-3 or TRBV12-4 and TRBJ2-7; no firm D call. The CDR3 spans 15 residues. V gave up 1 base and J gave up 0 bases, with 10 bases separating them. The CDR3: CASSLGSTSSYEQYF. For the CDR3, the DNA is TGTGCCAGCAGTTTAGGCTCTACCAGCTCCTACGAGCAGTACTTC.

This clonotype was seen just once. The rearrangement uses TRBV11-1 and TRBJ1-1, with 9 bases lining up with TRBD1. The CDR3 consists of 18 residues. J lost 0 bases, V lost 2 bases, and 10 bases had no gene match. Germline loops: CDR1 SGHAT, CDR2 FQDESV (reference sequence). The CDR3 loop is CASSLSRDRVVMNTEAFF. The CDR3 region has the DNA TGTGCCAGCAGCTTATCCCGGGACAGGGTCGTCATGAACACTGAAGCTTTCTTT.

The V gene is TRBV6-1, the J gene TRBJ2-7; perhaps D is TRBD1 or TRBD2 (6 bases each). V was shortened by 7 bases and J by 0 bases, with 13 bases between the two germline ends. This CDR3 is built from 14 residues. Germline CDR1 is MNHNS and CDR2 is SASEGT. CDR3 sequence (DNA): TGTGCCAGCACCCGGGGGCATCTCTCCTACGAGCAGTACTTC. As protein: CASTRGHLSYEQYF.

This clonotype was counted many times. This sequence joins TRBV7-8 and TRBJ2-7; D possibly uses TRBD1 or TRBD2 (5 bases each). The CDR3 consists of 15 residues. Germline CDR1 and CDR2: SGHVS and FQNEAQ. Trimming cost V 2 bases and J 6 bases, with 17 bases left between them. CDR3 region: CASSLRGPSLGEQYF. In DNA, the CDR3 is TGTGCCAGCAGCTTAAGGGGACCTTCCTTGGGCGAGCAGTACTTC. Full variable domain (remainder filled in from reference TRBV7-8 and TRBJ2-7): GAGVSQSPRYKVAKRGQDVALRCDPISGHVSLFWYQQALGQGPEFLTYFQNEAQLDKSGLPSDRFFAERPEGSVSTLKIQRTQQEDSAVYLCASSLRGPSLGEQYFGPGTRLTVT.

This clonotype came up many times. Mismatch with germline at one junction end may stem from a read error. The V gene is TRBV6-1, the J gene TRBJ1-6, with D perhaps TRBD1 (5 bases). The CDR3 spans 16 residues. The germline V gene has CDR1 MNHNS and CDR2 SASEGT. The CDR3 loop is CASRRGAESLYSPLHF. For the CDR3, the DNA is TGTGCCAGCAGGAGGGGCGCGGAGTCCCTTTATTCACCTCTCCACTTT.

The genes are TRBV5-1 and TRBJ2-5; TRBD2 might be the D (7 bases). Germline CDR1 and CDR2: SGHRS and YFSETQ. V lost 0 bases to trimming and J lost 5 bases, with 14 bases between them. The CDR3 runs 15 residues. CDR3 in DNA: TGCGCCAGCAGCTTGGATGGGGGGGCCTATGAGACCCAGTACTTC. Translating gives CASSLDGGAYETQYF.

This chain connects TRBV10-2 to TRBJ1-5; 7 bases are shared with TRBD1. CDR1 WSHSY and CDR2 SAAADI come from the germline V gene. This CDR3 has 14 amino acids. V lost 2 bases to trimming and J lost 6 bases; unmatched junction nucleotides: 4. As DNA, the CDR3 is TGCGCCAGCAGTGAGACAGGGGAGTTTCAGCCCCAGCATTTT. Its protein product is CASSETGEFQPQHF.

This clonotype was observed many times. This sequence joins TRBV27 and TRBJ2-5; 12 bases agree with TRBD2. With 5 bases clipped from V and 5 bases from J, the junction kept 9 bases outside the gene matches. Germline V CDR1 and CDR2: MNHEY, SMNVEV (reference sequence). CDR3 size: 16 residues. As DNA, the CDR3 is TGTGCCAGCAGTCCCTCGACTAGCGGGAGTGGTGAGACCCAGTACTTC. Amino acids: CASSPSTSGSGETQYF.

This clonotype was counted many times. The chain recombines TRBV11-2 with TRBJ2-5; 9 bases agree with TRBD2. V was clipped by 0 bases and J by 4 bases; unmatched bases: 3. From germline, CDR1 is SGHAT and CDR2 FQNNGV. The CDR3 has 15 residues. CDR3 sequence reads: CASSLELAGLETQYF. The CDR3 bases are TGTGCCAGCAGCTTAGAGCTAGCGGGACTAGAGACCCAGTACTTC.

This clonotype was counted at least ten times. The V and J genes are TRBV20-1 and TRBJ1-1; D perhaps matches TRBD1 (5 bases). The CDR3 consists of 14 residues. Per germline, CDR1 DFQATT and CDR2 SNEGSKA (reference sequence). The germline V and J ends were trimmed by 6 bases and 1 base, with 15 bases remaining between them. The CDR3 bases are TGCAGTGCAATTCCGGGACGAAAGAACACTGAAGCTTTCTTT. It encodes CSAIPGRKNTEAFF.

This clonotype appeared many times. The V and J genes are TRBV30 and TRBJ1-2; D possibly corresponds to TRBD1 (5 bases). The germline gives CDR1 GTSNPN, CDR2 SVGIG (reference sequence). This CDR3 region has 15 residues. V shed 1 base and J shed 4 bases, with 16 bases lying between them. CDR3 nucleotide sequence: TGTGCCTGGAGTGGCGGTGTGGGGGACCCCTATGGCTACACCTTC. It yields the protein CAWSGGVGDPYGYTF.

The CDR3 DNA reads TGTGCCAGCAGTCAATACAGGGAGGGACCCTATAATTCACCCCTCCACTTT. Protein: CASSQYREGPYNSPLHF. J is TRBJ1-6 and V is TRBV6-1, with a possible D match to TRBD1 (6 bases). The CDR3 covers 17 residues. Germline-derived CDR1 and CDR2 are MNHNS and SASEGT. The ends were cut back, 5 bases at V and 2 bases at J, with 16 bases in the middle.

The gene calls are TRBV29-1 and TRBJ2-5; D uncertain. The V and J ends lost 0 bases and 2 bases respectively, with 16 bases between them. Per the germline V gene, CDR1 is SQVTM and CDR2 is ANQGSEA. This CDR3 is 16 amino acids long. This CDR3 is CSVEDQPYNPQETQYF. CDR3 nucleotide sequence: TGCAGCGTTGAAGATCAACCTTACAACCCACAAGAGACCCAGTACTTC.

The V call is TRBV4-3, the J call TRBJ1-1, with D possibly being TRBD1 (6 bases). CDR1 and CDR2 (germline): LGHNA, YSLEER. The CDR3 contains 14 residues. Between the trimmed V and J ends, which lost 0 bases and 5 bases, there was a span of 10 bases. The CDR3 DNA follows: TGCGCCAGCAGCCAAGACGTAGGGGGGACTGAAGCTTTCTTT. Translated, it gives CASSQDVGGTEAFF.